The clone carrying this T cell receptor (beta chain) was seen many times. This CDR3 has 14 amino acids. The germline V gene encodes CDR1 SNHLY and CDR2 FYNNEI. V gave up 4 bases and J gave up 0 bases; unmatched junction bases: 1. This specimen belongs to a study of Graves' ophthalmopathy and Graves' hyperthyroidism. RNA transcripts yielded amplified TCR beta CDR3 regions. HTBI primers served in a first-round RT-PCR, which a second-round multiplex PCR followed. MiXCR, applied by TCRdb to the multiplex PCR reads, yields one record per CDR3 protein. The table shows a few hundred thousand distinct CDR3 sequences, with roughly 15% occurring only once.

This clonotype was sampled from an adult man with Graves' ophthalmopathy. Specimen: peripheral blood. The chain employs TRBV2 and TRBJ2-5; 8 bases match TRBD2. The chain's CDR3 is CASSAGGHQETQYF. In nucleotides, the CDR3 is TGTGCCAGCAGTGCGGGGGGGCACCAAGAGACCCAGTACTTC.